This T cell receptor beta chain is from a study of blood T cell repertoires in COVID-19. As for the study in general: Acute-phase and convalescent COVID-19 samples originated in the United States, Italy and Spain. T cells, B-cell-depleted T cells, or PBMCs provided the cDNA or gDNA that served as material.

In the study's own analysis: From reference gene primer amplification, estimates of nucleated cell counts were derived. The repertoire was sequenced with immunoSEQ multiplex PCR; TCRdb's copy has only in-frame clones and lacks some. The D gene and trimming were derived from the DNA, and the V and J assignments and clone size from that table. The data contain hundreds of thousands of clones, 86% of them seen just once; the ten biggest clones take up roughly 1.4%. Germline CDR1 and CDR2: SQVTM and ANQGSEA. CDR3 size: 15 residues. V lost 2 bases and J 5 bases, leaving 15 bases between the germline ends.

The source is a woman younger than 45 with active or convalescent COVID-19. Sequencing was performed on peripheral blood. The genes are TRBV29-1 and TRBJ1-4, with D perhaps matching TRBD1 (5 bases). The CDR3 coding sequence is TGCAGCGTTGAATGGGGGACTGTTGTCAATGAAAAACTGTTTTTT. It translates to CSVEWGTVVNEKLFF.